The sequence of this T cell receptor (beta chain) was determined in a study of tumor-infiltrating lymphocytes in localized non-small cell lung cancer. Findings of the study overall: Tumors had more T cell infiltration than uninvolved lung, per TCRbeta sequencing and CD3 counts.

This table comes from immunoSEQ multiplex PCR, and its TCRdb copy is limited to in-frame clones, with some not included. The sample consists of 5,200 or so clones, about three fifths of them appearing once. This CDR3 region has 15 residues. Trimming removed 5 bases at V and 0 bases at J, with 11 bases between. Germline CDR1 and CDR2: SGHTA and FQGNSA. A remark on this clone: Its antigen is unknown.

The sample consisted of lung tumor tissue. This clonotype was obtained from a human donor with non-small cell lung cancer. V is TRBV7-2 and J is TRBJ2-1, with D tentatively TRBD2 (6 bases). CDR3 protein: CASSRGVSSYNEQFF. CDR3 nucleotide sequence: TGTGCCAGCAGCCGCGGGGTCTCCTCCTACAATGAGCAGTTCTTC.